This T cell receptor (beta chain) was identified during a study of blood T cell dynamics during melanoma immunotherapy. The germline V gene encodes CDR1 KGHSH and CDR2 LQKENI. V lost 6 bases and J lost 5; bases outside the gene matches: 10. The CDR3 runs 16 residues. Data came from immunoSEQ multiplex PCR; TCRdb stores just in-frame clones and leaves some out. The sample consists of roughly 25,000 clones, 87% of them appearing once. As for time point: pre-treatment baseline. The sequenced sample was blood, obtained from a patient treated with checkpoint blockade. The receptor was derived from a human donor with melanoma. This chain links TRBV18 with TRBJ2-7; TRBD2 aligns across 13 bases. The CDR3 spells CASSRGLAGVANEQYF. The CDR3 bases are TGTGCCAGCTCCCGCGGACTAGCGGGAGTGGCAAACGAGCAGTACTTC. The variable domain in full, with the rest retrieved from reference TRBV18 and TRBJ2-7, is NAGVMQNPRHLVRRRGQEARLRCSPMKGHSHVYWYRQLPEEGLKFMVYLQKENIIDESGMPKERFSAEFPKEGPSILRIQQVVRGDSAAYFCASSRGLAGVANEQYFGPGTRLTVT.